This T cell receptor (beta chain) was sequenced for a study of blood T cell repertoires in COVID-19 (dated by TCRdb to 2018 to 2020). As for the study more broadly: Samples covering the acute and convalescent phases of COVID-19 were provided by collaborators in the United States, Italy and Spain. A freely available public database, intended as a resource for researchers studying the immune response to SARS-CoV-2, is where the repertoires were released. Nearly every sample came with metadata listing a de-identified subject ID, COVID-19 status, age in years and sex. The dataset comprised deeply sampled blood TCRbeta repertoires from subjects exposed to, actively infected with, or recovered from COVID-19. HLA class I and class II types, where available, came from metadata supplied by the sample provider rather than from assay-based typing. The material from the prospective study consisted of cDNA or gDNA derived from T cells, B-cell-depleted T cells, or PBMCs. The samples were drawn from the first 160 participants of the ongoing ImmuneRACE study and from some 1,300 subjects provided by 6 global collaborators.

One collaborating source in Seattle enrolled patients during active infection and followed them longitudinally through the course of disease. Whole blood was collected in K2EDTA tubes by collaborating institutions according to the institutions' own protocols. For TCRbeta analysis, collaborators shipped samples as frozen whole blood, isolated PBMCs, or DNA extracted from either of those sample types. The CDR3 goes from the cysteine to the phenylalanine over 15 residues. Solely the CDR3 DNA is kept, with 45 bases framed from the first base. Looking up the germline V gene yields CDR1 MDHEN and CDR2 SYDVKM. Germline trimming: 3 bases from V, 4 bases from J; junction bases outside gene matches: 4. TCRbeta CDR3 regions were amplified from genomic DNA using the immunoSEQ Assay, a bias-controlled multiplex PCR. The original methods were these. The number of nucleated cells in each sample was estimated by amplification of reference gene primers within the assay. To quantify the absolute abundance of each unique TCRbeta CDR3 rearrangement, sequence reads were collapsed and filtered. For each sample, productive Simpson clonality was calculated as the square root of Simpson's diversity index across productive rearrangements. The clones in this table, taken by TCRdb from immuneACCESS, are in-frame only. Not every clone is retained; where verified, under half of the shortfall comes from an unresolved V gene, and the cause of the rest is unknown. Clone size and the V and J calls come from that table; the DNA yielded D and trimming. Present in this sample are about 200,000 clones, nearly 90% of which were seen just once. In total, the top ten clones hold 15% to 20% of the sample.

Points the paper makes about the study in general: Clinical and demographic metadata were provided uncurated, with the amount varying by source and participant.

About this clone: The antigen it binds to is not known. There are no base qualities to consult, and no much larger clone falls within one base.

This receptor was identified in a man aged 45-60 years with COVID-19, enrolled during active disease. The chain employs TRBV28 and TRBJ2-1; TRBD1 agrees with 9 junctional bases. Input material: peripheral blood. The CDR3: CASSFPGQGYNEQFF. The DNA reads as follows: TGTGCCAGCAGTTTCCCCGGACAGGGGTACAATGAGCAGTTCTTC.